The 5 T cell receptor beta chains in this list originate from one sample, sequenced in a study of blood T cell repertoires in COVID-19. Profiled with immunoSEQ multiplex PCR; TCRdb holds only in-frame clones, not every one. The table has 70,000 to 95,000 clones, approximately 88% seen once. Sequencing was performed on peripheral blood. The source is a man in his fifties with COVID-19, enrolled during active disease.

The gene calls are TRBV19 and TRBJ2-1; TRBD1 agrees at 7 bases. Germline CDR1 reads LNHDA; CDR2 reads SQIVND (reference sequence). Trimming took 3 bases from V and 2 from J; bases not matched to a gene: 4. CDR3 size: 15 residues. The CDR3 bases are TGTGCCAGTAGTATTCGACAGGGCGCCTACAATGAGCAGTTCTTC. Amino acids: CASSIRQGAYNEQFF.

The CDR3 region is CASSYSRASPDEKLFF. Written as DNA, the CDR3 is TGTGCCAGCAGTTACTCGAGGGCCTCACCCGATGAAAAACTGTTTTTT. The chain is built from TRBV6-5 and TRBJ1-4, with D uncertain. The CDR3 has 16 residues. The germline gives CDR1 MNHEY, CDR2 SVGAGI. V was cut by 0 bases and J by 6 bases, with 14 bases left in between.

The V gene is TRBV28, the J gene TRBJ2-7; D unclear. This CDR3 has 11 residues. Germline V gives CDR1 MDHEN, CDR2 SYDVKM. The V and J ends lost 3 bases and 11 bases respectively, with 11 bases between them. DNA for the CDR3: TGTGCCAGCAGTTTCAGGCAGGTGGAGTACTTC. It specifies CASSFRQVEYF.

The V and J genes are TRBV6-1 and TRBJ2-1; 12 nucleotides line up with TRBD2. This CDR3 is 15 amino acids long. Germline assignment: CDR1 MNHNS and CDR2 SASEGT. J gave up 8 bases and V 2 bases, and 4 bases lay outside the gene matches. The CDR3 DNA sequence: TGTGCCAGCAGTGAACTAGCGGGGGGGCAAGATGAGCAGTTCTTC. Translating gives CASSELAGGQDEQFF.

The rearrangement uses TRBV5-1 and TRBJ2-1; 8 bases are a match to TRBD2. Germline V gene lookup returns CDR1 SGHRS and CDR2 YFSETQ. There are 15 residues in the CDR3. V trimming: 3 bases; J trimming: 8 bases; junction bases outside the gene matches: 10. The CDR3 sequence: CASSSSGGRSHEQFF. The CDR3 DNA follows: TGCGCCAGCAGCTCGTCGGGGGGGCGGTCGCATGAGCAGTTCTTC.